This entry lists 31 T cell receptor beta chains sequenced from one sample in a study of lymphopenia after photon versus proton radiotherapy. Measured with immunoSEQ multiplex PCR; TCRdb has only the in-frame clones, and not every one. The sample gives around 25,000 clones, 75% to 90% of which show up once; 24% is in the top ten. The sequenced sample was peripheral blood, obtained from a patient treated with photon-based radiotherapy. These receptor sequences come from a man aged 35 to 55 with gastric cancer.

J is TRBJ2-7 and V is TRBV21-1. TRBV21-1 is a known pseudogene. The CDR3 extends over 17 amino acids. CDR3 sequence (DNA): TGTGCCAGCAGCAAAGATGATTCGGGGGCAAGCTCCTACGAGCAGTACTTC. This codes for CASSKDDSGASSYEQYF.

The chain links TRBV6-6 to TRBJ2-7; D might be TRBD1 (5 bases). The CDR3 covers 14 residues. In germline, CDR1 is MNHNY, CDR2 SVGAGI (reference sequence). The V end was cut by 6 bases, the J end by 0 bases, with 12 bases between. The CDR3 loop reads CASSPGPHSYEQYF. CDR3 coding DNA: TGTGCCAGCAGCCCAGGGCCACACTCCTACGAGCAGTACTTC.

The V and J genes are TRBV29-1 and TRBJ1-5, with D possibly matching TRBD1 (6 bases). CDR3 size: 16 residues. The germline gives CDR1 SQVTM, CDR2 ANQGSEA. V shed 0 bases and J shed 2 bases, with 14 bases lying between them. This CDR3 reads CSVEDQAGAGNQPQHF. Written as DNA, the CDR3 is TGCAGCGTTGAAGATCAAGCAGGGGCCGGCAATCAGCCCCAGCATTTT.

The CDR3 is CAWSSTDTQYF. In nucleotides, the CDR3 is TGTGCCTGGAGCAGCACAGATACGCAGTATTTT. The chain combines TRBV30 with TRBJ2-3; D is ambiguous. Germline V gives CDR1 GTSNPN, CDR2 SVGIG (reference sequence). The CDR3 runs 11 residues. V was cut by 3 bases and J by 0 bases, with 1 base left in between.

The V gene is TRBV5-1, the J gene TRBJ1-1, with TRBD1 matching 10 bases. V was clipped by 3 bases and J by 1 base; unmatched bases: 6. CDR1 is SGHRS and CDR2 is YFSETQ in the germline V gene. The length of the CDR3 is 16 residues. The CDR3 is CASSSRQGAQNTEAFF. Written as DNA, the CDR3 is TGCGCCAGCAGCTCCCGACAGGGGGCGCAGAACACTGAAGCTTTCTTT.

The chain links TRBV7-2 to TRBJ2-7, with unresolved D. Germline V gives CDR1 SGHTA, CDR2 FQGNSA. Trimming cost V 1 base and J 1 base, with 8 bases left between them. The CDR3 is made up of 14 amino acids. The CDR3: CASSLGPISYEQYF. CDR3 in DNA: TGTGCCAGCAGCTTAGGCCCTATTTCCTACGAGCAGTACTTC. The full variable domain, in which reference TRBV7-2 and TRBJ2-7 provide the parts outside the CDR3, is GAGVSQSPSNKVTEKGKDVELRCDPISGHTALYWYRQSLGQGLEFLIYFQGNSAPDKSGLPSDRFSAERTGGSVSTLTIQRTQQEDSAVYLCASSLGPISYEQYFGPGTRLTVT.

J is TRBJ2-5 and V is TRBV9, with unresolved D. The CDR3 has 13 amino acids. Germline V gene lookup returns CDR1 SGDLS and CDR2 YYNGEE. Trimming removed 0 bases from V and 7 bases from J, with 10 bases in between. The CDR3 reads CASSVGSSGTQYF. The CDR3 region has the DNA TGTGCCAGCAGCGTAGGCTCTAGTGGGACCCAGTACTTC.

V usage is TRBV4-2 and J usage is TRBJ1-2, with D perhaps matching TRBD1 (5 bases). CDR1 is LGHNA and CDR2 is YNFKEQ in the germline V gene. V lost 3 bases to trimming and J lost 8 bases, with 10 bases between them. This CDR3 spans 12 amino acids. The CDR3 protein is CASSHWGEGYTF. CDR3 nucleotides: TGTGCCAGCAGCCACTGGGGGGAAGGCTACACCTTC.

This clone was observed a single time. The chain uses TRBV7-6 and TRBJ1-1, with TRBD1 matching over 7 bases. Germline-derived CDR1 and CDR2 are SGHVS and FNYEAQ. Losses at the gene ends were 5 bases for V and 4 bases for J; bases not matched to a gene: 10. The CDR3 has 15 amino acids. CDR3 sequence reads: CASSPGGGISTEAFF. In DNA, the CDR3 is TGTGCCAGCAGCCCAGGGGGTGGGATTAGCACTGAAGCTTTCTTT.

The gene calls are TRBV18 and TRBJ1-1; D might be TRBD1 (5 bases). Trimming left V 4 bases short and J 3 bases short, with 9 bases between. The germline V gene encodes CDR1 KGHSH and CDR2 LQKENI. This CDR3 spans 13 amino acids. This CDR3 reads CASSLSGDTEAFF. The CDR3 region has the DNA TGTGCCAGCTCACTCTCGGGGGACACTGAAGCTTTCTTT.

This chain links TRBV11-2 with TRBJ2-3; the D is unclear. In germline, CDR1 is SGHAT, CDR2 FQNNGV. Trimming left V 1 base short and J 6 bases short, with 8 bases between. This CDR3 is built from 13 residues. In DNA, the CDR3 is TGTGCCAGCAGCTTAGGAATAGGGGATACGCAGTATTTT. Amino acids: CASSLGIGDTQYF.

This chain links TRBV9 with TRBJ1-4; D is uncertain. This CDR3 is 13 amino acids long. V lost 0 bases and J 8 bases, leaving 8 bases between the germline ends. Per the germline V gene, CDR1 is SGDLS and CDR2 is YYNGEE. The CDR3 bases are TGTGCCAGCAGCGTAGGGGTTACGGAAAAACTGTTTTTT. Translated: CASSVGVTEKLFF. Based on the CDR3 plus reference TRBV9 and TRBJ1-4, the full variable domain is DSGVTQTPKHLITATGQRVTLRCSPRSGDLSVYWYQQSLDQGLQFLIQYYNGEERAKGNILERFSAQQFPDLHSELNLSSLELGDSALYFCASSVGVTEKLFFGSGTQLSVL.

This chain links TRBV5-1 with TRBJ1-2; D is unclear. This CDR3 comprises 12 residues. With 4 bases removed from V and 4 bases from J, the gap between germline ends came to 8 bases. The V gene's germline CDR1 is SGHRS and CDR2 YFSETQ. The CDR3 loop reads CASSDGSYGYTF. The CDR3 DNA reads TGCGCCAGCAGCGACGGTAGCTATGGCTACACCTTC.

This clone was seen more than once but under ten times. The CDR3: CASSIRLANEQFF. The DNA for the CDR3 is TGTGCCAGTAGTATTCGGCTTGCCAATGAGCAGTTCTTC. The rearrangement uses TRBV19 and TRBJ2-1; D is ambiguous. The germline CDR1 and CDR2 sequences are LNHDA and SQIVND (reference sequence). The CDR3 spans 13 residues. V was shortened by 3 bases and J by 6 bases, with 9 bases between the two germline ends.

A single count supports this clone. This rearrangement joins TRBV7-2 to TRBJ1-1; TRBD1 matches 7 bases. Per germline, CDR1 SGHTA and CDR2 FQGNSA. Unmatched junction bases numbered 3, after V lost 5 bases and J lost 3 bases. The CDR3 totals 13 residues. The DNA for the CDR3 is TGTGCCAGCAGCATCCAGGGGGACACTGAAGCTTTCTTT. Translation gives CASSIQGDTEAFF.

The gene calls are TRBV7-9 and TRBJ2-7; TRBD1 matches at 9 bases. The CDR3 runs to 14 residues. The V segment lost 4 bases and the J segment 5 bases; nucleotides outside the gene matches: 6. CDR1 is SEHNR, CDR2 FQNEAQ, per germline (reference sequence). This CDR3 reads CASSSQGARDEQYF. CDR3 sequence (DNA): TGTGCCAGCAGCTCACAGGGGGCGCGCGACGAGCAGTACTTC.

The table lists this clone with a count of one. The chain links TRBV10-3 to TRBJ2-2, with D possibly being TRBD2 (6 bases). CDR1 ENHRY and CDR2 SYGVKD come from the germline V gene. V lost 11 bases and J lost 2, with 12 bases in between. The CDR3 is made up of 13 amino acids. CDR3 in amino acids: CAGGTGNTGELFF. CDR3 coding DNA: TGTGCCGGCGGGACGGGAAACACCGGGGAGCTGTTTTTT.

The V gene is TRBV7-2, the J gene TRBJ1-5; the D is unclear. From germline, CDR1 is SGHTA and CDR2 FQGNSA. The CDR3 has 15 residues. V shed 5 bases and J shed 2 bases, with 13 bases lying between them. In DNA, the CDR3 is TGTGCCAGCAGCCCACGGACCGGCCGCAATCAGCCCCAGCATTTT. Protein sequence: CASSPRTGRNQPQHF.

This clone was seen a few times. The chain carries TRBV7-6 and TRBJ1-5; D remains unclear. This CDR3 spans 13 amino acids. Germline V gene sequence: CDR1 SGHVS, CDR2 FNYEAQ. CDR3 bases: TGTGCGACCAGCCCCTCGGAGAATCAGCCCCAGCATTTT. Its translation: CATSPSENQPQHF.

V gene TRBV11-2 combines with J gene TRBJ1-1, with TRBD1 matching over 7 bases. The germline CDR1 and CDR2 sequences are SGHAT and FQNNGV. This CDR3 contains 17 residues. J lost 4 bases, V lost 5 bases, and 16 bases had no gene match. CDR3 bases: TGTGCCAGCAGCCCGGGGACAGCTCAGGATTGGGTCACTGAAGCTTTCTTT. It encodes CASSPGTAQDWVTEAFF.

The chain carries TRBV6-5 and TRBJ1-6; D is undetermined. V was clipped by 0 bases and J by 9 bases, with 12 bases between them. This CDR3 is built from 15 residues. CDR1 and CDR2 (germline): MNHEY, SVGAGI. CDR3 residues: CASSYSSSGSSPLHF. The CDR3 DNA is TGTGCCAGCAGTTACTCTTCGTCTGGTAGTTCACCCCTCCACTTT.

This clone was seen more than once but under ten times. This chain links TRBV2 with TRBJ1-1, with D possibly being TRBD1 (5 bases). Germline values: CDR1 SNHLY, CDR2 FYNNEI. The V end was cut by 6 bases, the J end by 11 bases, with 10 bases between. CDR3 length: 10 amino acids. CDR3 loop: CASRGEGAFF. The CDR3 DNA reads as TGTGCCAGCAGGGGAGAGGGGGCTTTCTTT.

This clone was found once. This chain connects TRBV9 to TRBJ1-1, with no clear D. The CDR3 covers 15 residues. Germline lookup yields CDR1 SGDLS and CDR2 YYNGEE. V lost 3 bases, J lost 2 bases, and 14 bases lay in between. The CDR3 coding sequence is TGTGCCAGCAGCGCCCTCACAGACCCCAACACTGAAGCTTTCTTT. It specifies CASSALTDPNTEAFF.

The chain links TRBV6-5 to TRBJ2-5; no clear D gene. The germline gives CDR1 MNHEY, CDR2 SVGAGI. This CDR3 comprises 12 residues. The V end lost 8 bases, the J end lost 5 bases, and 12 bases lay between the germline ends. The CDR3 DNA sequence: TGTGCCAGCCGTACACAGACGGAGACCCAGTACTTC. Translated, it gives CASRTQTETQYF.

The CDR3 DNA reads as TGTGCCAGCAGCCAGTCGACTAGCGGGACAGATACGCAGTATTTT. Protein product: CASSQSTSGTDTQYF. This sequence joins TRBV11-3 and TRBJ2-3; 10 nucleotides line up with TRBD2. Germline values: CDR1 SGHNT, CDR2 YENEEA. This CDR3 has 15 amino acids. Trimming cost V 5 bases and J 3 bases; bases outside gene matches: 5. The full variable domain, completed using reference TRBV11-3 and TRBJ2-3, is EAGVVQSPRYKIIEKKQPVAFWCNPISGHNTLYWYLQNLGQGPELLIRYENEEAVDDSQLPKDRFSAERLKGVDSTLKIQPAELGDSAVYLCASSQSTSGTDTQYFGPGTRLTVL.

A single count supports this clone. This chain connects TRBV6-6 to TRBJ1-3; no reliable D call. The V gene lost 3 bases and the J gene lost 0 bases, with 3 bases spanning the gap. CDR3 size: 13 residues. CDR1 is MNHNY and CDR2 is SVGAGI in the germline V gene (reference sequence). CDR3 sequence: CASSYISGNTIYF. For the CDR3, the DNA is TGTGCCAGCAGTTATATCTCTGGAAACACCATATATTTT.

The rearrangement joins TRBV30 to TRBJ2-6; the D is unclear. Trimming left V 5 bases short and J 2 bases short, with 7 bases between. The CDR3 loop spans 13 amino acids. Germline CDR1 and CDR2: GTSNPN and SVGIG (reference sequence). CDR3 in DNA: TGTGCCTGGCGATCCCCTGGGGCCAACGTCCTGACTTTC. Translation gives CAWRSPGANVLTF. Variable domain in full (rest from reference TRBV30 and TRBJ2-6): SQTIHQWPATLVQPVGSPLSLECTVEGTSNPNLYWYRQAAGRGLQLLFYSVGIGQISSEVPQNLSASRPQDRQFILSSKKLLLSDSGFYLCAWRSPGANVLTFGAGSRLTVL.

As regards this clone: One junction end disagrees with the germline gene, perhaps due to a read error. V is TRBV11-2 and J is TRBJ1-1; D is unresolved. This CDR3 is 18 amino acids long. Germline V lookup: CDR1 SGHAT, CDR2 FQNNGV. The CDR3 protein is CASSLGDGRTGMNTEAFF. In DNA, the CDR3 is TGTGCCAGCAGTTTAGGCGACGGGCGGACGGGAATGAACACTGAAGCTTTCTTT.

J is TRBJ1-4 and V is TRBV28; TRBD1 is a possible D gene (6 bases). V lost 6 bases, J lost 11 bases, and 22 bases lay in between. The CDR3 contains 15 residues. Germline V gene lookup returns CDR1 MDHEN and CDR2 SYDVKM. The CDR3, as DNA: TGTGCCAGCAGCCTAGAGGCAATGGGGGCGGAGAAACTGTTTTTT. Its protein is CASSLEAMGAEKLFF.

V gene TRBV5-1 combines with J gene TRBJ2-3; D is possibly TRBD2 (6 bases). The germline V gene has CDR1 SGHRS and CDR2 YFSETQ. This CDR3 spans 14 amino acids. V lost 5 bases to trimming and J lost 0 bases, with 10 bases between them. The CDR3 spells CASRSGTSTDTQYF. CDR3 bases: TGCGCCAGCAGATCCGGGACTAGCACAGATACGCAGTATTTT.

The chain carries TRBV6-5 and TRBJ1-1, with D perhaps TRBD1 (6 bases). This CDR3 is built from 15 residues. Germline assignment: CDR1 MNHEY and CDR2 SVGAGI. Trimming took off 7 bases at V and 1 base at J, with 16 bases between the two ends. This CDR3 is CASKLQWTANTEAFF. In DNA, the CDR3 is TGTGCCAGCAAACTTCAGTGGACAGCGAACACTGAAGCTTTCTTT.